This TCR beta chain was identified in a study of response to subunit inactivated influenza vaccine. This clonotype came up many times. Germline and junction disagree at one end, which may indicate a read error. Via MiXCR, TCRdb re-called the RT-PCR reads, giving one row per CDR3 protein. The table records 500,000 to 650,000 distinct CDR3 sequences, approximately 7.1% of them present only once. Germline-derived CDR1 and CDR2 are MNHEY and SMNVEV (reference sequence). This CDR3 has 13 amino acids. This chain joins TRBV27 and TRBJ1-1; no clear D. The sample was PBMCs from blood, taken about 24 months after vaccination. This receptor was obtained from a man between 50 and 70 years old who received an inactivated influenza vaccine. The CDR3 is CASSFYRNTEAFF. CDR3 DNA: TGTGCCAGTAGTTTTTACAGGAACACTGAAGCTTTCTTT.